This entry lists 16 T cell receptor beta chains sequenced from one sample in a study of cytomegalovirus exposure and HLA in healthy donors. Only in-frame clones appear in the TCRdb table, and some are missing; sequencing was by immunoSEQ multiplex PCR. Of over 150,000 clones in the sample, about 86% are singletons; the top ten hold around 2.1%. The sample consisted of PBMCs. Source of these receptors: a human donor in good health.

This clone was counted a single time. The chain has TRBV7-6 and TRBJ2-5; possibly TRBD1 for D (5 bases). Germline V gene sequence: CDR1 SGHVS, CDR2 FNYEAQ. The CDR3 has 15 amino acids. The V end was cut by 3 bases, the J end by 5 bases, with 16 bases between. This chain's CDR3 is CASSLIQVGVETQYF. CDR3 coding DNA: TGTGCCAGCAGCTTGATACAGGTTGGCGTGGAGACCCAGTACTTC.

A few counts support this clone. The chain recombines TRBV11-2 with TRBJ1-2; 9 bases agree with TRBD1. Germline loops: CDR1 SGHAT, CDR2 FQNNGV. J lost 7 bases, V lost 6 bases, and 6 bases had no gene match. This CDR3 is built from 13 residues. The DNA of the CDR3 is TGTGCCAGCAGTGTGGACAGGGGTTTTGGCTACACCTTC. Amino acids: CASSVDRGFGYTF.

This clone was recorded a few times. The chain has TRBV7-8 and TRBJ2-7; no clear D gene. Between the trimmed V and J ends, which lost 7 bases and 5 bases, there was a span of 9 bases. Germline V lookup: CDR1 SGHVS, CDR2 FQNEAQ. The CDR3 totals 11 residues. CDR3 DNA sequence: TGTGCCAGCACCTCCCCAGACGAGCAGTACTTC. This translates into CASTSPDEQYF.

The rearrangement links TRBV7-8 to TRBJ1-1, with 10 bases identical to TRBD1. Germline V gene sequence: CDR1 SGHVS, CDR2 FQNEAQ. The CDR3 has 15 amino acids. The V segment lost 3 bases and the J segment 4 bases; nucleotides outside the gene matches: 5. The CDR3: CASSFGTGEGTEAFF. CDR3 sequence (DNA): TGTGCCAGCAGCTTCGGGACAGGGGAGGGCACTGAAGCTTTCTTT.

The chain joins TRBV5-5 to TRBJ1-2; TRBD1 might be the D (5 bases). V was trimmed by 0 bases and J by 1 base, leaving 19 bases between them. In germline, CDR1 is SGHKS, CDR2 YYEKEE (reference sequence). The CDR3 length is 18 residues. DNA of the CDR3: TGTGCCAGCAGCTTGGCCGGGACTGCAGTCCCGTTTAACTATGGCTACACCTTC. Residues: CASSLAGTAVPFNYGYTF.

The chain is built from TRBV19 and TRBJ1-5; D unclear. V was pared by 5 bases and J by 0 bases, with 20 bases between. The CDR3 contains 18 residues. CDR1 LNHDA and CDR2 SQIVND come from the germline V gene (reference sequence). The CDR3 sequence: CASSPPPPDTNSNQPQHF. The CDR3 DNA reads as TGTGCCAGTAGTCCCCCTCCACCCGACACCAATAGCAATCAGCCCCAGCATTTT.

This chain joins TRBV15 and TRBJ2-1; D uncertain. This CDR3 comprises 12 residues. V was pared by 3 bases and J by 4 bases, with 4 bases between. Germline V gene sequence: CDR1 LNHNV, CDR2 YYDKDF (reference sequence). The CDR3 loop reads CATSRRYNEQFF. The CDR3 nucleotides read TGTGCCACCAGCAGGCGGTACAATGAGCAGTTCTTC.

This sequence joins TRBV28 and TRBJ1-4; no definite D call. Germline-derived CDR1 and CDR2 are MDHEN and SYDVKM. The CDR3 consists of 15 residues. V lost 5 bases and J lost 0, with 10 bases in between. The CDR3 region has the DNA TGTGCCAGCAGTATTCGACTGACAACTAATGAAAAACTGTTTTTT. Translating gives CASSIRLTTNEKLFF.

J is TRBJ1-3 and V is TRBV6-5; no clear D gene. Germline lookup yields CDR1 MNHEY and CDR2 SVGAGI. The CDR3 runs to 15 residues. The ends were cut back, 5 bases at V and 0 bases at J, with 11 bases in the middle. The CDR3 sequence: CASSPQVISGNTIYF. The CDR3 DNA follows: TGTGCCAGCAGTCCCCAGGTCATCTCTGGAAACACCATATATTTT.

The rearrangement joins TRBV6-1 to TRBJ2-2, with TRBD2 as a possible D gene (6 bases). The CDR3 has 15 residues. V was pared by 6 bases and J by 5 bases, with 16 bases between. From germline, CDR1 is MNHNS and CDR2 SASEGT. CDR3 bases: TGTGCCAGCAGCACTAGCCAAGCCGGGACCGGGGAGCTGTTTTTT. The encoded protein is CASSTSQAGTGELFF.

The chain is built from TRBV28 and TRBJ1-2; 8 nucleotides match TRBD1. With 5 bases clipped from V and 7 bases from J, the junction kept 9 bases outside the gene matches. Germline lookup yields CDR1 MDHEN and CDR2 SYDVKM. The CDR3 consists of 14 residues. The CDR3: CASSPRQGPRGYTF. The DNA for the CDR3 is TGTGCCAGCAGTCCAAGACAGGGGCCCCGTGGCTACACCTTC.

The chain is built from TRBV30 and TRBJ2-5, with TRBD2 matching over 8 bases. CDR1 and CDR2 (germline): GTSNPN, SVGIG (reference sequence). The CDR3 is 15 residues long. The J segment lost 5 bases and the V segment lost 2 bases, leaving 10 bases of the junction unmatched. The CDR3 reads CAWSHPGLGGETQYF. For the CDR3, the DNA is TGTGCCTGGAGTCACCCGGGACTAGGGGGGGAGACCCAGTACTTC.

This clone was seen only once. V and J are TRBV18 and TRBJ2-7; D may be TRBD1 (5 bases). Germline assignment: CDR1 KGHSH and CDR2 LQKENI. This CDR3 contains 13 residues. V lost 5 bases and J 2 bases, leaving 10 bases between the germline ends. The CDR3, as DNA: TGTGCCAGCTCATCAGACAGAGCCTACGAGCAGTACTTC. The encoded protein is CASSSDRAYEQYF.

The rearrangement joins TRBV4-3 to TRBJ1-1, with 8 bases identical to TRBD1. This CDR3 is 19 amino acids long. J lost 0 bases, V lost 0 bases, and 12 bases had no gene match. Germline values: CDR1 LGHNA, CDR2 YSLEER. CDR3 protein: CASSQDRSRGRWVNTEAFF. For the CDR3, the DNA is TGCGCCAGCAGCCAAGATCGGTCCAGGGGGCGTTGGGTGAACACTGAAGCTTTCTTT.

The chain carries TRBV2 and TRBJ1-1; the D gene is possibly TRBD1 (5 bases). The CDR3 covers 13 residues. V was clipped by 7 bases and J by 5 bases, with 14 bases between them. Germline CDR1 reads SNHLY; CDR2 reads FYNNEI. The CDR3, as DNA: TGTGCCAGCACCGCCCGTGGGGGGACTGAAGCTTTCTTT. Amino acid sequence: CASTARGGTEAFF.

The rearrangement links TRBV7-9 to TRBJ1-3; no reliable D call. The CDR3 spans 19 residues. Germline V gene sequence: CDR1 SEHNR, CDR2 FQNEAQ (reference sequence). Between the trimmed V and J ends, which lost 4 bases and 6 bases, there was a span of 28 bases. The CDR3 spells CASSSLLEKEWAGKNTIYF. The CDR3 DNA follows: TGTGCCAGCAGCTCCTTGTTGGAGAAAGAATGGGCGGGGAAAAACACCATATATTTT. Looking up the rest from reference TRBV7-9 and TRBJ1-3 gives the full variable domain: DTGVSQNPRHKITKRGQNVTFRCDPISEHNRLYWYRQTLGQGPEFLTYFQNEAQLEKSRLLSDRFSAERPKGSFSTLEIQRTEQGDSAMYLCASSSLLEKEWAGKNTIYFGEGSWLTVV.